A single T cell receptor (beta chain) is shown here with its context. The source of the sample is a study of blood T cell repertoires in COVID-19. Background on the study: The origin of the acute and convalescent COVID-19 samples was the United States, Italy and Spain. PBMCs, B-cell-depleted T cells, or T cells were the source of the cDNA or gDNA that made up the material.

In the original workflow: Nucleated cell counts were estimated from reference gene primer amplification. Assay used: immunoSEQ multiplex PCR; TCRdb lists only in-frame clones, some missing. For V, J and clone size, that table is used; D and trimming come from the DNA. The table records under 200,000 clones, about nine tenths of them present only once. This CDR3 contains 14 residues. CDR1 and CDR2 (germline): LGHDT, YNNKEL (reference sequence). Trimming shortened V by 1 base and J by 0 bases, and 6 bases separated the two germline ends. J is TRBJ1-1 and V is TRBV3-1 (or the pseudogene TRBV3-2); maybe TRBD1 (5 bases). This clonotype was obtained from a woman between 65 and 79 years old with acute or convalescent COVID-19. The sequenced sample was peripheral blood. The CDR3 sequence: CASSQVGVNTEAFF. For the CDR3, the DNA is TGTGCCAGCAGCCAAGTAGGGGTGAACACTGAAGCTTTCTTT.